This T cell receptor (beta chain) stems from a study of T-cell memory formation after mild COVID-19. Study observations and caveats: Of the contracting clones, CD4+ ones lay mainly in CM and EM, and CD8+ ones in EMRA.

TCRdb ran MiXCR on the 5' RACE reads and lists one entry per CDR3 protein. Here the sample spans roughly 560,000 distinct CDR3 sequences, about a fifth being singletons. There are a few counts of this clonotype. Its antigen is currently unknown. The CDR3 is 16 amino acids. Germline trimming cut 2 bases from V and 0 bases from J; bases unmatched to any gene: 3. CDR1 and CDR2 from the germline V gene are KGHDR and SFDVKD. The receptor's source is an adult woman who had mild COVID-19 (a few samples of this study predate the infection). Cell type and time point are not known. J is TRBJ2-3 and V is TRBV24-1, with 8 nucleotides matching TRBD2. Input material: PBMCs or a T cell subset sorted from them (not recorded which). CDR3 region: CATSDSLAGSTDTQYF. The CDR3 bases are TGTGCCACCAGTGATTCCCTAGCGGGCAGCACAGATACGCAGTATTTT.